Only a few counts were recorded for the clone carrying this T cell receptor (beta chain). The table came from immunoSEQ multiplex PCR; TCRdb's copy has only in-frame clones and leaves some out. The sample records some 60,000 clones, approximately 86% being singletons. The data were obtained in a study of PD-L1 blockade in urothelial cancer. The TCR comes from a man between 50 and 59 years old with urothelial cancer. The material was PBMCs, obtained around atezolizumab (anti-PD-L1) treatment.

This CDR3 is CASSLTGQGKGPGELFF. For the CDR3, the DNA is TGTGCCAGCAGCTTAACTGGACAGGGAAAAGGTCCCGGGGAGCTGTTTTTT. V usage is TRBV7-9 and J usage is TRBJ2-2, with 8 bases matching TRBD1. V shed 2 bases, J shed 6 bases, and the junction held 11 bases outside the gene matches. The CDR3 is 17 amino acids. Germline loops: CDR1 SEHNR, CDR2 FQNEAQ (reference sequence).